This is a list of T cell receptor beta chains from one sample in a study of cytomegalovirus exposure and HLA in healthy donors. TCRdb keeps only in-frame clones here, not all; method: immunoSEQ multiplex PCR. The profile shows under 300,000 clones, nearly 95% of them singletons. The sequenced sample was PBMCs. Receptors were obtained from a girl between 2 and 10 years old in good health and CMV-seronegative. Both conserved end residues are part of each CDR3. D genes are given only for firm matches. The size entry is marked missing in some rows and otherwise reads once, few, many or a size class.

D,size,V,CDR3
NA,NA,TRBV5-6,CASTMAEGGANVLTF
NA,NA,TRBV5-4,CASSLAQGPEAFF
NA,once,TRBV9,CASSAQMGGGRNTEAFF
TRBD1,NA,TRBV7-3,CASSFDRDSPLHF
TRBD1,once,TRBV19,CASSEPLGTGDPSYGYTF
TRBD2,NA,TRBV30,CACAPLGLAGEQFF
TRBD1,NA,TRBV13,CASSSTGERGNSPLHF
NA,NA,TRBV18,CASSPPSTETQYF
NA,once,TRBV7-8,CASSAGQPNTEAFF
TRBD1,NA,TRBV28,CASSPGGGTEAFF
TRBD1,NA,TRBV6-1,CASQRGQDFYGYTF
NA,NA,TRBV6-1,CASSESRGPQETQYF
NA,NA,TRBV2,CASSEVPAETQYF
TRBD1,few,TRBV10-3,CATEQTGGQGYTF
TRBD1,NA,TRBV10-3,CAIKGTENTGELFF
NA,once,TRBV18,CASSLINNEQFF
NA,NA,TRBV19,CASSTMTGFMGYEQYF
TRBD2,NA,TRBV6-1,CASIRGLADNEQFF
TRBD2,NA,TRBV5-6,CASSLGLGGYEQYF
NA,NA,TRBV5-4,CASSLVGTTPYEQYF
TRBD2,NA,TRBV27,CASSIPTSPLYNEQFF
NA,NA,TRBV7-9,CASSLSTEAFF
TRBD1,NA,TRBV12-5,CASGSRGLGNTEAFF
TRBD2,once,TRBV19,CASSIRTSGSDEQFF
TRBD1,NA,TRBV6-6,CASRTGGAGVNEKLFF
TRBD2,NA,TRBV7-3,CASSSDLLAGGPYNEQFF
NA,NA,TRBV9,CAIQGSSSYNSPLHF
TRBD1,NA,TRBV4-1,CASSQDDRGLGNTIYF
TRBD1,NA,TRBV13,CASSSPGQGSYNEQFF
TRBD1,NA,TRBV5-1,CATRPRLTGVGGYTF
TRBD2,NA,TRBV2,CASGGLAGGYNEQFF
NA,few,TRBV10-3,CAISDDRALSTDTQYF
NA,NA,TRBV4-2,CASSQGAGAGNSNQPQHF
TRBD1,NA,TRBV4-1,CASSQDWGETGGVGYTF
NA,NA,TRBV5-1,CASSLGRSEETQYF
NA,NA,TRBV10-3,CATRGALQETQYF
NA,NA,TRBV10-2,CASSEPTLGYNEQFF
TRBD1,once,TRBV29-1,CSVRDSVYGYTF
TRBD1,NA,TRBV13,CASSPATGHTEAFF
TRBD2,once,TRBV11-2,CASSFMTSPADTQYF
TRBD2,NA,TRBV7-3,CASSSRLASYNEQFF
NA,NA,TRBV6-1,CASKTRTVFSYEQYF
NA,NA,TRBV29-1,CSVGQVYQETQYF
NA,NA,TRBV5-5,CASNPGAVNTEAFF
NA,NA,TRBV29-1,CSVEDLGEETQYF
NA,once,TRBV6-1,CASSDSYSNQPQHF
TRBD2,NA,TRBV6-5,CASSYDGLAGYEQYF
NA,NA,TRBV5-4,CASSFEVDGETQYF
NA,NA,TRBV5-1,CASNYELATDTQYF
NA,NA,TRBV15,CATSTRDQPQHF
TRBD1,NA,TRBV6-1,CASRPTGAEGNTIYF
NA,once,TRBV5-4,CASSLGFDGNYGYTF
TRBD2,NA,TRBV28,CASSLWGGGGKNIQYF
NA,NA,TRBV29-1,CSVPGGHTEAFF
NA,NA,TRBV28,CASSLTGTTAELFF
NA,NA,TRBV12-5,CASGFGNRDLKNIQYF
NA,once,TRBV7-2,CASSYTKNTEAFF
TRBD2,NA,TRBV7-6,CASSITSGVYNEQFF
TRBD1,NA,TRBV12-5,CASGSAEGGLGETQYF
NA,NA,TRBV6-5,CASSDSVDSPLHF